Following are 21 T cell receptor beta chains from one sample sequenced in a study of naive and memory T cell subsets. The beta constant-region primer was an equimolar mix of two oligonucleotides covering TRBC1 and TRBC2. Nested alpha and beta constant-region primers with the SP2 primer drove four PCR rounds on ligated cDNA. TCRdb fed the UMI-ligation and nested PCR reads into MiXCR, producing one record per CDR3 protein. The sample shows over 30,000 distinct CDR3 sequences, around 20% of them seen only once. Sequenced input: effector memory CD4+ T cells from blood. The subset denotes: effector memory, CD45RA- CD27-. The receptors stem from a human donor in good health.

The chain has TRBV7-2 and TRBJ2-1, with a weak D call TRBD2 (5 bases). Trimming removed 5 bases from V and 15 bases from J, with 17 bases in between. CDR3 length: 12 residues. CDR1 and CDR2 from the germline V gene are SGHTA and FQGNSA. The CDR3 sequence is CASSQIGRSGFF. CDR3 bases: TGTGCCAGCAGCCAGATAGGGAGATCGGGGTTCTTC.

The chain combines TRBV15 with TRBJ2-7; TRBD1 or TRBD2 may be the D gene (5 bases each). The CDR3 contains 15 residues. The ends were cut back, 5 bases at V and 6 bases at J, with 20 bases in the middle. Germline assignment: CDR1 LNHNV and CDR2 YYDKDF (reference sequence). In DNA, the CDR3 is TGTGCCACCAGCGCCCGAGGGAAGACAGACGGCGAGCAGTACTTC. This gives the protein CATSARGKTDGEQYF.

The gene calls are TRBV6-1 and TRBJ2-1, with 8 bases matching TRBD2. The length of the CDR3 is 16 residues. Trimming cost V 4 bases and J 3 bases; bases outside gene matches: 8. Germline CDR1 is MNHNS and CDR2 is SASEGT. The CDR3 here is CASSVLAGTIYNEQFF. Written as DNA, the CDR3 is TGTGCCAGCAGTGTTTTAGCGGGAACAATCTACAATGAGCAGTTCTTC.

The CDR3 protein is CASSLRETDEQYF. The CDR3 DNA follows: TGTGCCAGCAGTTTGCGGGAAACTGACGAGCAGTACTTC. The J gene is TRBJ2-7, the V gene TRBV27; D may be TRBD2 (6 bases). The CDR3 covers 13 residues. V gave up 3 bases and J gave up 5 bases, with 11 bases separating them. The germline CDR1 and CDR2 sequences are MNHEY and SMNVEV (reference sequence).

The V call is TRBV20-1, the J call TRBJ1-1, with a possible D match to TRBD1 (6 bases). Germline CDR1 is DFQATT and CDR2 is SNEGSKA (reference sequence). The CDR3 spans 13 residues. V lost 6 bases and J lost 4, with 15 bases in between. CDR3: CSAETGRATEAFF. For the CDR3, the DNA is TGCAGTGCGGAAACAGGGAGGGCCACTGAAGCTTTCTTT.

This clonotype has a handful of counts. J is TRBJ2-2 and V is TRBV5-1; D gene ambiguous. Deletions cut 0 bases from V and 5 bases from J, with 11 bases between. The CDR3 consists of 15 residues. Germline CDR1 and CDR2: SGHRS and YFSETQ. For the CDR3, the DNA is TGCGCCAGCAGCTTGGCCCAGGTGAAGACCGGGGAGCTGTTTTTT. Its protein is CASSLAQVKTGELFF.

This clonotype was picked up a small number of times. V gene TRBV6-5 combines with J gene TRBJ2-3; D not certain. The CDR3 length is 15 residues. In germline, CDR1 is MNHEY, CDR2 SVGAGI. Trimming took 0 bases from V and 6 from J, leaving 13 bases between them. CDR3 in DNA: TGTGCCAGCAGTTACTCGTCCCAGAACGGGGATACGCAGTATTTT. This encodes CASSYSSQNGDTQYF.

This clonotype showed up many times. The J gene is TRBJ2-7, the V gene TRBV27; D may be TRBD2 (6 bases). This CDR3 region has 15 residues. The germline V and J ends were trimmed by 6 bases and 7 bases, with 22 bases remaining between them. Germline V gene lookup returns CDR1 MNHEY and CDR2 SMNVEV (reference sequence). The CDR3 bases are TGTGCCAGCAGCCCAGCCCTCCTTCTAGCGCGGGAGCAGTACTTC. Translation: CASSPALLLAREQYF.

This clonotype occurred a few times. V usage is TRBV21-1 and J usage is TRBJ2-7. TRBV21-1 counts as a pseudogene. CDR3 length: 14 residues. CDR3 residues: CASSKGQKFYEQYF. DNA for the CDR3: TGTGCCAGCAGCAAAGGGCAGAAATTCTACGAGCAGTACTTC.

The chain links TRBV6-5 to TRBJ1-2, with 7 bases fitting TRBD1. There are 13 residues in the CDR3. Germline CDR1 MNHEY, CDR2 SVGAGI. Trimming took 5 bases from V and 2 from J; bases not matched to a gene: 2. The CDR3 region has the DNA TGTGCCAGCAGTCCGACAGGGAACTATGGCTACACCTTC. Protein product: CASSPTGNYGYTF.

This clonotype was detected only a few times. V is TRBV29-1 and J is TRBJ1-5; D not certain. V was cut by 6 bases and J by 3 bases, with 12 bases left in between. The germline V gene encodes CDR1 SQVTM and CDR2 ANQGSEA. The CDR3 has 13 residues. The CDR3 coding sequence is TGCAGCGTGGAAACGGGGATCAATCAGCCCCAGCATTTT. This encodes CSVETGINQPQHF. The complete variable domain, with remaining parts taken from reference TRBV29-1 and TRBJ1-5, reads SAVISQKPSRDICQRGTSLTIQCQVDSQVTMMFWYRQQPGQSLTLIATANQGSEATYESGFVIDKFPISRPNLTFSTLTVSNMSPEDSSIYLCSVETGINQPQHFGDGTRLSIL.

J is TRBJ1-2 and V is TRBV28, with 7 nucleotides matching TRBD1. Per the germline V gene, CDR1 is MDHEN and CDR2 is SYDVKM. V trimming: 6 bases; J trimming: 4 bases; junction bases outside the gene matches: 8. This CDR3 has 14 amino acids. DNA for the CDR3: TGTGCCAGCAGGCCCAGGGGGATCGGCTATGGCTACACCTTC. It encodes CASRPRGIGYGYTF.

This clonotype was seen at least ten times. The V call is TRBV3-1, the J call TRBJ2-1; TRBD2 agrees at 16 bases. CDR1 and CDR2 (germline): LGHDT, YNNKEL (reference sequence). V trimming: 3 bases; J trimming: 2 bases; junction bases outside the gene matches: 7. The CDR3 extends over 19 amino acids. As DNA, the CDR3 is TGTGCCAGCAGCCACCTTAGGGGGACTAGCGGGGGGGCCTACAATGAGCAGTTCTTC. Translation gives CASSHLRGTSGGAYNEQFF.

This clonotype was detected only a few times. The chain combines TRBV6-1 with TRBJ2-7; the match to TRBD2 covers 11 bases. Germline-derived CDR1 and CDR2 are MNHNS and SASEGT. Losses at the gene ends were 1 base for V and 2 bases for J; bases not matched to a gene: 10. The CDR3 runs to 18 residues. This CDR3 reads CASSEVSSGRPGTYEQYF. In DNA, the CDR3 is TGTGCCAGCAGTGAAGTTTCTAGCGGGAGGCCGGGGACCTACGAGCAGTACTTC.

V usage is TRBV2 and J usage is TRBJ1-1, with D possibly TRBD1 on 6 matching bases. Trimming shortened V by 9 bases and J by 7 bases, and 9 bases separated the two germline ends. The CDR3 has 10 residues. The germline V gene encodes CDR1 SNHLY and CDR2 FYNNEI. CDR3 sequence reads: CARGQYEAFF. In nucleotides, the CDR3 is TGTGCCAGAGGACAGTATGAAGCTTTCTTT.

V is TRBV7-9 and J is TRBJ1-1; no firm D call. Trimming shortened V by 1 base and J by 1 base, and 13 bases separated the two germline ends. CDR1 SEHNR and CDR2 FQNEAQ come from the germline V gene (reference sequence). This CDR3 has 16 amino acids. The CDR3 loop is CASSLVDGGENTEAFF. CDR3 DNA sequence: TGTGCCAGCAGCTTAGTCGATGGCGGGGAGAACACTGAAGCTTTCTTT.

This clonotype has ten or more counts. The chain joins TRBV20-1 to TRBJ2-3; 11 bases align to TRBD2. Unmatched junction bases numbered 2, after V lost 1 base and J lost 2 bases. The germline CDR1 and CDR2 sequences are DFQATT and SNEGSKA (reference sequence). The length of the CDR3 is 15 residues. The CDR3 region has the DNA TGCAGTGCTAGAGGACTAGCGGGATACACAGATACGCAGTATTTT. Translating gives CSARGLAGYTDTQYF.

The V and J genes are TRBV7-8 and TRBJ2-2; D is perhaps TRBD2 (6 bases). Trimming removed 5 bases at V and 5 bases at J, with 18 bases between. Germline V CDR1 and CDR2: SGHVS, FQNEAQ. The CDR3 extends over 16 amino acids. Written as DNA, the CDR3 is TGTGCCAGCAGCCGGCGGGACCCTCCACAAACCGGGGAGCTGTTTTTT. It codes for CASSRRDPPQTGELFF. Full variable domain (outside the CDR3, taken from reference TRBV7-8 and TRBJ2-2): GAGVSQSPRYKVAKRGQDVALRCDPISGHVSLFWYQQALGQGPEFLTYFQNEAQLDKSGLPSDRFFAERPEGSVSTLKIQRTQQEDSAVYLCASSRRDPPQTGELFFGEGSRLTVL.

This rearrangement joins TRBV20-1 to TRBJ2-3; no definite D call. Germline assignment: CDR1 DFQATT and CDR2 SNEGSKA (reference sequence). CDR3 length: 13 amino acids. V lost 0 bases to trimming and J lost 2 bases, with 6 bases between them. CDR3 sequence reads: CSARDQNTDTQYF. DNA for the CDR3: TGCAGTGCTAGAGACCAGAACACAGATACGCAGTATTTT.

This clonotype appeared many times. The chain recombines TRBV7-8 with TRBJ2-1, with D perhaps TRBD2 (6 bases). CDR3 size: 16 residues. The V end was cut by 4 bases, the J end by 5 bases, with 18 bases between. CDR1 is SGHVS, CDR2 FQNEAQ, per germline. CDR3 sequence: CASSSRGGLQHNEQFF. The CDR3 bases are TGTGCCAGCAGCTCAAGGGGTGGACTACAACACAATGAGCAGTTCTTC.

V gene TRBV12-5 combines with J gene TRBJ2-7, with D possibly TRBD1 on 5 matching bases. V shed 6 bases and J shed 3 bases, with 12 bases lying between them. Germline CDR1 LGHNT, CDR2 FRNRAP. CDR3 length: 13 residues. The CDR3 here is CASGRQPLYEQYF. The CDR3 coding sequence is TGTGCTAGTGGCAGACAGCCCCTCTACGAGCAGTACTTC.